The 10 T cell receptor beta chains in this list originate from one sample, sequenced in a study of T cell repertoires in cytomegalovirus infection. TCRdb reprocessed the reads with MiXCR, giving one entry per CDR3 protein. The table lists approximately 910,000 distinct CDR3 sequences, approximately 30% of them singletons. No antigen has been identified for these receptors. The specimen was cultured CD8+ T cells from PBMCs, collected from culture after CMV antigen stimulation. These receptors came from a human donor in good health (CMV status not recorded). Some clones in this sample may be carry-over from other donors' samples.

The chain links TRBV27 to TRBJ2-7; maybe TRBD1 (5 bases). The germline CDR1 and CDR2 sequences are MNHEY and SMNVEV (reference sequence). The CDR3 extends over 14 amino acids. V was pared by 9 bases and J by 4 bases, with 19 bases between. The CDR3 region is CASTSRELNYEQYF. Here the CDR3 DNA reads TGTGCCAGTACGAGCAGGGAATTGAATTACGAGCAGTACTTC.

This clonotype was seen ten or more times. The CDR3 spells CASSPTTHLTDTQYF. The CDR3 DNA reads TGTGCCAGCAGCCCAACAACCCACCTCACAGATACGCAGTATTTT. This rearrangement joins TRBV7-3 to TRBJ2-3; D remains unclear. Germline V gives CDR1 SGHTA, CDR2 FQGTGA. Trimming took off 5 bases at V and 2 bases at J, with 14 bases between the two ends. The CDR3 runs to 15 residues.

V gene TRBV5-6 combines with J gene TRBJ2-3; 8 bases line up with TRBD2. The CDR3 contains 16 residues. Germline V gene sequence: CDR1 SGHDT, CDR2 YYEEEE. J lost 3 bases, V lost 3 bases, and 9 bases had no gene match. In DNA form, the CDR3 reads TGTGCCAGCAGCTCGTCGGGGGGGGGCAGGACAGATACGCAGTATTTT. This gives the protein CASSSSGGGRTDTQYF.

The gene calls are TRBV27 and TRBJ1-2, with D perhaps matching TRBD1 (6 bases). Per the germline V gene, CDR1 is MNHEY and CDR2 is SMNVEV (reference sequence). The CDR3 is 13 residues long. V dropped 6 bases and J dropped 6 bases, with 14 bases sitting between them. In nucleotides, the CDR3 is TGTGCCAGCAGCCCCAACAGGGCCCATGGCTACACCTTC. It is translated as CASSPNRAHGYTF.

This clonotype turned up a few times. This sequence joins TRBV6-6 and TRBJ1-1; tentative D call: TRBD1 (5 bases). The CDR3 is made up of 14 amino acids. Germline assignment: CDR1 MNHNY and CDR2 SVGAGI (reference sequence). V gave up 7 bases and J gave up 4 bases, with 16 bases separating them. CDR3 in amino acids: CASTSFREPTEAFF. DNA for the CDR3: TGTGCCAGCACCAGCTTCAGGGAGCCCACTGAAGCTTTCTTT.

The V and J genes are TRBV11-2 and TRBJ2-1; 9 nucleotides align to TRBD1. The CDR3 is 20 amino acids. V gave up 3 bases and J gave up 1 base; unmatched junction bases: 16. The germline V gene encodes CDR1 SGHAT and CDR2 FQNNGV. For the CDR3, the DNA is TGTGCCAGCAGCTTTAGGTATCCGTATAACGACAGGGGGTCCTACAATGAGCAGTTCTTC. This codes for CASSFRYPYNDRGSYNEQFF.

This clonotype was counted a few times. V and J are TRBV6-2 or TRBV6-3 and TRBJ2-7; TRBD2 is a possible D gene (5 bases). V was pared by 0 bases and J by 7 bases, with 10 bases between. The CDR3 extends over 13 amino acids. Germline V lookup: CDR1 MNHEY, CDR2 SVGEGT. The CDR3 DNA is TGTGCCAGCAGTTACTCCGGAGGTTGGGAGCAGTACGTC. Protein sequence: CASSYSGGWEQYV.

The J gene is TRBJ1-1, the V gene TRBV10-3; 11 nucleotides align to TRBD1. J gave up 0 bases and V 8 bases, and 20 bases lay outside the gene matches. This CDR3 has 20 amino acids. Germline V gene data show CDR1 as ENHRY and CDR2 as SYGVKD. The CDR3 loop is CAILGVGTGGGDRLNTEAFF. The DNA for the CDR3 is TGTGCCATCTTGGGAGTCGGGACAGGGGGTGGGGATCGGTTGAACACTGAAGCTTTCTTT.

This chain connects TRBV7-6 to TRBJ1-1; tentatively, D is TRBD1 (6 bases). Looked up from germline, CDR1 is SGHVS and CDR2 is FNYEAQ. The CDR3 totals 14 residues. The V gene lost 5 bases and the J gene lost 5 bases, with 15 bases spanning the gap. Written as DNA, the CDR3 is TGTGCCAGCAGCGTGGGGGCACCGAGGACTGAAGCTTTCTTT. It translates to CASSVGAPRTEAFF.

The J gene is TRBJ2-1, the V gene TRBV19, with no clear D. V lost 0 bases, J lost 0 bases, and 9 bases lay in between. CDR3 size: 16 residues. Germline V CDR1 and CDR2: LNHDA, SQIVND (reference sequence). CDR3 amino acids: CASSIEASSSYNEQFF. The CDR3 nucleotides read TGTGCCAGTAGTATAGAAGCCAGCAGCTCCTACAATGAGCAGTTCTTC. The full variable domain, completed using reference TRBV19 and TRBJ2-1, is DGGITQSPKYLFRKEGQNVTLSCEQNLNHDAMYWYRQDPGQGLRLIYYSQIVNDFQKGDIAEGYSVSREKKESFPLTVTSAQKNPTAFYLCASSIEASSSYNEQFFGPGTRLTVL.